The 19 T cell receptor beta chains given below trace back to one sample, sequenced in a study of CD8 T cells in Susac syndrome (dated by TCRdb to about 2019). Preparation of the library involved the immunoSEQ multiplex PCR assay. RNA was extracted with the RNeasy kit and about 0.5 to 1 ug was reverse transcribed using random hexamers. Starting from the raw public reads, TCRdb applied fastp trimming at Q25, assembled clones with MiXCR and retained in-frame beta chains. Duplicate CDR3 protein sequences are folded into a single record with the most common DNA and genes. Counted in this sample were around 99,000 distinct CDR3 sequences; 90% to 98% of them appeared once. Clones ranked in the top ten supply more than 0.08% of the sample. The source material was CD4+ T cells from PBMCs. Source of these receptors: a human donor in good health.

J is TRBJ2-7 and V is TRBV24-1; a weak D match, TRBD1 (6 bases). This CDR3 is built from 14 residues. V was clipped by 5 bases and J by 7 bases, with 17 bases between them. Germline-derived CDR1 and CDR2 are KGHDR and SFDVKD. The CDR3 protein is CATSGLQGSAEQYF. The CDR3 coding sequence is TGTGCCACCAGTGGACTCCAGGGGTCTGCGGAGCAGTACTTC.

The chain has TRBV20-1 and TRBJ2-5, with 7 nucleotides matching TRBD1. The length of the CDR3 is 14 residues. V gave up 5 bases and J gave up 4 bases; unmatched junction bases: 10. CDR1 DFQATT and CDR2 SNEGSKA come from the germline V gene (reference sequence). This CDR3 reads CSAVGQEVGETQYF. The CDR3 bases are TGCAGTGCTGTAGGACAGGAGGTTGGAGAGACCCAGTACTTC.

CDR3 nucleotides: TGTGCCAGCAGCGTAGTGGCCACCGGGGAGCTGTTTTTT. The encoded protein is CASSVVATGELFF. The J gene is TRBJ2-2, the V gene TRBV9; D not resolved. From germline, CDR1 is SGDLS and CDR2 YYNGEE. CDR3 length equals 13 residues. V lost 0 bases, J lost 4 bases, and 4 bases lay in between.

V usage is TRBV3-1 and J usage is TRBJ2-1; maybe TRBD1 (7 bases). This CDR3 is 14 amino acids long. The germline CDR1 and CDR2 sequences are LGHDT and YNNKEL (reference sequence). Trimming left V 2 bases short and J 6 bases short, with 11 bases between. The CDR3 coding sequence is TGTGCCAGCAGCCAACGCGGGACAGTCAATGAGCAGTTCTTC. Translating it yields CASSQRGTVNEQFF.

The sample holds one count of this clonotype. The genes are TRBV7-9 and TRBJ1-2; D is perhaps TRBD1 (6 bases). Per the germline V gene, CDR1 is SEHNR and CDR2 is FQNEAQ (reference sequence). This CDR3 comprises 14 residues. V was trimmed by 2 bases and J by 3 bases, leaving 10 bases between them. CDR3 DNA: TGTGCCAGCAGCTTAAACGGGGGCGACTATGGCTACACCTTC. Translation: CASSLNGGDYGYTF.

V is TRBV6-2 or TRBV6-3 and J is TRBJ1-1; a possible D gene is TRBD1 (5 bases). From germline, CDR1 is MNHEY and CDR2 SVGEGT. Trimming pared 7 bases from V and 1 base from J, leaving 22 bases between. This CDR3 has 17 residues. CDR3 loop: CASTAVQGLGGNTEAFF. DNA for the CDR3: TGTGCCAGCACAGCGGTGCAGGGACTTGGCGGGAACACTGAAGCTTTCTTT.

The chain couples TRBV6-2 or TRBV6-3 to TRBJ1-2; D gene unclear. Trimming shortened V by 0 bases and J by 4 bases, and 9 bases separated the two germline ends. CDR1 is MNHEY and CDR2 is SVGEGT in the germline V gene. The CDR3 sequence is 14 residues long. The CDR3 is CASSYSWGAYGYTF. The CDR3 region has the DNA TGTGCCAGCAGTTACTCCTGGGGAGCCTATGGCTACACCTTC.

The chain employs TRBV28 and TRBJ2-2; D assignment may be TRBD1 or TRBD2 (5 bases each). The CDR3 has 17 amino acids. V was pared by 3 bases and J by 6 bases, with 20 bases between. Germline V lookup: CDR1 MDHEN, CDR2 SYDVKM. The CDR3 protein is CASSFSDLSRGAGELFF. The CDR3 DNA reads TGTGCCAGCAGTTTCTCGGACCTCTCCCGGGGCGCCGGGGAGCTGTTTTTT.

V and J are TRBV6-2 or TRBV6-3 and TRBJ2-3, with D possibly matching TRBD1 (6 bases). The germline gives CDR1 MNHEY, CDR2 SVGEGT. The V end lost 9 bases, the J end lost 2 bases, and 21 bases lay between the germline ends. This CDR3 is 16 amino acids long. CDR3: CASRSPGQSSTDTQYF. The CDR3 coding sequence is TGTGCCAGTAGATCTCCGGGACAATCATCCACAGATACGCAGTATTTT.

V is TRBV4-2 and J is TRBJ1-5, with D perhaps TRBD1 (6 bases). Germline loops: CDR1 LGHNA, CDR2 YNFKEQ. The CDR3 extends over 17 amino acids. Between the trimmed V and J ends, which lost 0 bases and 7 bases, there was a span of 19 bases. CDR3 sequence: CASSQDIVQGAWQPQHF. The CDR3 DNA reads TGTGCCAGCAGCCAAGATATAGTACAGGGCGCTTGGCAGCCCCAGCATTTT.

This clonotype came up once. The chain couples TRBV4-1 to TRBJ2-7; D is unclear. The CDR3 is made up of 15 amino acids. Germline CDR1 reads MGHRA; CDR2 reads YSYEKL. V was cut by 1 base and J by 5 bases, with 15 bases left in between. The CDR3 region has the DNA TGCGCCAGCAGCCAAGGTCTCCGTCGTTTCGACGAGCAGTACTTC. Its translation is CASSQGLRRFDEQYF.

The genes are TRBV3-1 and TRBJ1-1, with D possibly matching TRBD1 (5 bases). Germline V gene lookup returns CDR1 LGHDT and CDR2 YNNKEL (reference sequence). This CDR3 comprises 19 residues. V lost 1 base to trimming and J lost 0 bases, with 21 bases between them. CDR3 sequence reads: CASSQAWQGGSWMNTEAFF. CDR3 DNA: TGTGCCAGCAGCCAAGCGTGGCAGGGTGGGTCCTGGATGAACACTGAAGCTTTCTTT.

V gene TRBV9 combines with J gene TRBJ2-3, with D perhaps matching TRBD1 or TRBD2 (5 bases each). The CDR3 totals 14 residues. Trimming took off 2 bases at V and 1 base at J, with 8 bases between the two ends. Germline lookup yields CDR1 SGDLS and CDR2 YYNGEE. CDR3 sequence (DNA): TGTGCCAGCAGCGTCCGGGACCGCACAGATACGCAGTATTTT. Its translation is CASSVRDRTDTQYF.

This rearrangement joins TRBV2 to TRBJ1-1; D uncertain. The CDR3 loop spans 14 amino acids. Germline V lookup: CDR1 SNHLY, CDR2 FYNNEI. Trimming shortened V by 1 base and J by 5 bases, and 11 bases separated the two germline ends. CDR3 bases: TGTGCCAGCAGTGAAGATCTAAGGGTAACTGAAGCTTTCTTT. Protein product: CASSEDLRVTEAFF.

V gene TRBV4-1 combines with J gene TRBJ2-7; D is ambiguous. Germline V gene sequence: CDR1 MGHRA, CDR2 YSYEKL. Trimming cost V 0 bases and J 7 bases, with 7 bases left between them. The CDR3 totals 12 residues. In nucleotides, the CDR3 is TGCGCCAGCAGCCAAGACGGAAGGGAGCAGTACTTC. Translation gives CASSQDGREQYF.

V usage is TRBV2 and J usage is TRBJ2-2, with D possibly being TRBD1 or TRBD2 (6 bases each). Trimming removed 6 bases at V and 2 bases at J, with 13 bases between. This CDR3 region has 15 residues. Per the germline V gene, CDR1 is SNHLY and CDR2 is FYNNEI. DNA of the CDR3: TGTGCCAGCAGGCGGGACACAGCAAACACCGGGGAGCTGTTTTTT. Its protein product is CASRRDTANTGELFF.

This clonotype was seen only once. The chain recombines TRBV5-1 with TRBJ2-7, with D possibly matching TRBD2 (6 bases). Germline V gene data show CDR1 as SGHRS and CDR2 as YFSETQ. The V and J ends lost 5 bases and 4 bases respectively, with 16 bases between them. CDR3 length: 14 residues. CDR3 loop: CASRTGVLPYEQYF. The DNA for the CDR3 is TGCGCCAGCAGAACGGGAGTCCTACCGTACGAGCAGTACTTC. The entire variable domain, with the rest obtained from reference TRBV5-1 and TRBJ2-7, is as follows: KAGVTQTPRYLIKTRGQQVTLSCSPISGHRSVSWYQQTPGQGLQFLFEYFSETQRNKGNFPGRFSGRQFSNSRSEMNVSTLELGDSALYLCASRTGVLPYEQYFGPGTRLTVT.

V is TRBV20-1 and J is TRBJ2-7; 10 bases map to TRBD1. Germline V CDR1 and CDR2: DFQATT, SNEGSKA (reference sequence). CDR3 length equals 15 residues. V shed 2 bases and J 5 bases; nucleotides not matched to a gene: 9. The chain's CDR3 is CSARPRQGAGNEQYF. CDR3 DNA sequence: TGCAGTGCTAGACCACGACAGGGGGCTGGAAACGAGCAGTACTTC.

CDR3 nucleotide sequence: TGTGCCAGTAGTATAGGGAGGGGAAGCAATCAGCCCCAGCATTTT. This encodes CASSIGRGSNQPQHF. The rearrangement joins TRBV19 to TRBJ1-5; tentative D call: TRBD1 (5 bases). The CDR3 totals 15 residues. Trimming pared 1 base from V and 1 base from J, leaving 8 bases between. CDR1 is LNHDA and CDR2 is SQIVND in the germline V gene (reference sequence).